Sequencing of this T cell receptor beta chain was carried out in a study of OX40 agonist ivuxolimab in advanced cancers. Study-wide context: A diagnosis of hepatocellular carcinoma, melanoma, renal cell or head and neck cancer was present in dose-escalation patients. It was permissible to have had prior anti-PD-1, anti-PD-L1 or anti-CTLA-4 therapy, and around 41% had some.

Profiled with immunoSEQ multiplex PCR; TCRdb holds only in-frame clones, not every one. The table shows some 12,000 clones, with around 79% occurring only once. V shed 3 bases and J shed 2 bases, with 9 bases lying between them. Germline values: CDR1 LNHDA, CDR2 SQIVND (reference sequence). This CDR3 region has 14 residues. The clonotype originates from an adult with an advanced solid tumor such as melanoma, head and neck, liver or kidney cancer. The sequencing here drew on CD4+ or CD8+ T cells sorted from blood, taken in a trial of the OX40 agonist ivuxolimab. V usage is TRBV19 and J usage is TRBJ2-3; no firm D call. The CDR3 loop reads CASSIRRNTDTQYF. CDR3 nucleotides: TGTGCCAGTAGTATTCGACGAAACACAGATACGCAGTATTTT.